The rows below give T cell receptor beta chains drawn from one sample of a study of T cells of healthy individuals. TCRdb re-called the 5' RACE reads with MiXCR, one entry per CDR3 protein. The table has 40,000 to 65,000 distinct CDR3 sequences, roughly 14% seen once; the top ten hold about 16%. Receptors were obtained from a human donor in good health. Both conserved end residues are part of each CDR3. The order of the fields is CDR3 protein, CDR3 DNA, clone size, J gene, V gene, D gene. A D gene is named only where the DNA matches it firmly. Clone size appears in some rows only: once, few, many, or a class for an expanded clone.

cdr3_aa: CSVGLAGGNTIYF
cdr3_nt: TGCAGCGTTGGCCTAGCAGGGGGAAACACCATATATTTT
clone_size: -
j_call: TRBJ1-3
v_call: TRBV29-1
d_call: -

cdr3_aa: CSARMNNEQFF
cdr3_nt: TGCAGTGCTAGGATGAACAATGAGCAGTTCTTC
clone_size: few
j_call: TRBJ2-1
v_call: TRBV20-1
d_call: -

cdr3_aa: CASRQETNYGYTF
cdr3_nt: TGTGCCAGCAGACAAGAAACCAACTATGGCTACACCTTC
clone_size: few
j_call: TRBJ1-2
v_call: TRBV2
d_call: -

cdr3_aa: CASSLSGGEGAKNIQYF
cdr3_nt: TGCGCCAGCAGCCTTTCGGGTGGGGAGGGAGCCAAAAACATTCAGTACTTC
clone_size: many
j_call: TRBJ2-4
v_call: TRBV4-3
d_call: TRBD2

cdr3_aa: CASSDLSGGYNEQFF
cdr3_nt: TGTGCCAGCAGTGATCTAAGCGGCGGATACAATGAGCAGTTCTTC
clone_size: few
j_call: TRBJ2-1
v_call: TRBV2
d_call: -

cdr3_aa: CASSGSGGLSGGDTDTQYF
cdr3_nt: TGTGCCAGCAGTGGTAGCGGGGGCCTAAGCGGGGGGGACACAGATACGCAGTATTTT
clone_size: many
j_call: TRBJ2-3
v_call: TRBV12-3/TRBV12-4
d_call: TRBD2

cdr3_aa: CASSGGLQETQYF
cdr3_nt: TGTGCCAGCAGTGGGGGACTGCAAGAGACCCAGTACTTC
clone_size: -
j_call: TRBJ2-5
v_call: TRBV12-3/TRBV12-4
d_call: -

cdr3_aa: CASSLVRQGNYGYTF
cdr3_nt: TGTGCCAGCAGCTTAGTCAGGCAGGGAAACTATGGCTACACCTTC
clone_size: -
j_call: TRBJ1-2
v_call: TRBV7-2
d_call: -

cdr3_aa: CASSRSSILREKLFF
cdr3_nt: TGTGCCAGCAGTAGGTCTTCAATCCTACGGGAAAAACTGTTTTTT
clone_size: few
j_call: TRBJ1-4
v_call: TRBV11-2
d_call: -

cdr3_aa: CASSESGYTEAFF
cdr3_nt: TGTGCCAGCAGTGAATCGGGGTACACTGAAGCTTTCTTT
clone_size: few
j_call: TRBJ1-1
v_call: TRBV2
d_call: -

cdr3_aa: CAISEGFSPLHF
cdr3_nt: TGTGCCATCAGTGAGGGGTTCTCACCCCTCCACTTT
clone_size: few
j_call: TRBJ1-6
v_call: TRBV10-3
d_call: -

cdr3_aa: CASSQDRGDSPLHF
cdr3_nt: TGTGCCAGCAGCCAAGACAGGGGTGATTCACCCCTCCACTTT
clone_size: many
j_call: TRBJ1-6
v_call: TRBV7-8
d_call: TRBD1

cdr3_aa: CASSADRGPGYTF
cdr3_nt: TGTGCCAGCAGTGCCGACAGGGGACCTGGCTACACCTTC
clone_size: few
j_call: TRBJ1-2
v_call: TRBV25-1
d_call: TRBD1

cdr3_aa: CASSVGLGIENTEAFF
cdr3_nt: TGTGCCAGCAGCGTAGGATTAGGGATTGAAAACACTGAAGCTTTCTTT
clone_size: many
j_call: TRBJ1-1
v_call: TRBV9
d_call: -

cdr3_aa: CASSQSGLAEADTQYF
cdr3_nt: TGCGCCAGCAGCCAATCAGGACTAGCCGAGGCAGATACGCAGTATTTT
clone_size: many
j_call: TRBJ2-3
v_call: TRBV4-3
d_call: TRBD2

cdr3_aa: CASSPQGPRQPQHF
cdr3_nt: TGTGCCAGCAGTCCGCAGGGGCCCCGTCAGCCCCAGCATTTT
clone_size: -
j_call: TRBJ1-5
v_call: TRBV27
d_call: -

cdr3_aa: CAISEGIAGADTQYF
cdr3_nt: TGTGCCATCAGTGAGGGGATAGCGGGGGCAGATACGCAGTATTTT
clone_size: -
j_call: TRBJ2-3
v_call: TRBV10-3
d_call: TRBD2

cdr3_aa: CSARDTAGDYYEQYF
cdr3_nt: TGCAGTGCTAGAGATACCGCGGGAGACTACTACGAGCAGTACTTC
clone_size: many
j_call: TRBJ2-7
v_call: TRBV20-1
d_call: TRBD2

cdr3_aa: CASSFGASGYEQYF
cdr3_nt: TGTGCCAGCAGCTTCGGGGCTAGCGGGTACGAGCAGTACTTC
clone_size: -
j_call: TRBJ2-7
v_call: TRBV7-6
d_call: TRBD2

cdr3_aa: CASSPSGGQGYEQYF
cdr3_nt: TGTGCCAGCAGTCCGTCCGGGGGACAAGGCTACGAGCAGTACTTC
clone_size: -
j_call: TRBJ2-7
v_call: TRBV12-3/TRBV12-4
d_call: -

cdr3_aa: CSARDVREQFF
cdr3_nt: TGCAGTGCTAGAGATGTGCGGGAGCAGTTCTTC
clone_size: many
j_call: TRBJ2-1
v_call: TRBV20-1
d_call: -

cdr3_aa: CAISGRGSGANVLTF
cdr3_nt: TGTGCCATCAGTGGCAGGGGATCTGGGGCCAACGTCCTGACTTTC
clone_size: -
j_call: TRBJ2-6
v_call: TRBV10-3
d_call: -

cdr3_aa: CASSLIMTGSLQNIQYF
cdr3_nt: TGTGCCAGCAGCTTAATAATGACAGGCTCCCTCCAAAACATTCAGTACTTC
clone_size: few
j_call: TRBJ2-4
v_call: TRBV7-8
d_call: -

cdr3_aa: CASSLAGTGGNQPQHF
cdr3_nt: TGTGCCAGCAGCTTGGCGGGGACAGGGGGCAATCAGCCCCAGCATTTT
clone_size: -
j_call: TRBJ1-5
v_call: TRBV5-6
d_call: TRBD1